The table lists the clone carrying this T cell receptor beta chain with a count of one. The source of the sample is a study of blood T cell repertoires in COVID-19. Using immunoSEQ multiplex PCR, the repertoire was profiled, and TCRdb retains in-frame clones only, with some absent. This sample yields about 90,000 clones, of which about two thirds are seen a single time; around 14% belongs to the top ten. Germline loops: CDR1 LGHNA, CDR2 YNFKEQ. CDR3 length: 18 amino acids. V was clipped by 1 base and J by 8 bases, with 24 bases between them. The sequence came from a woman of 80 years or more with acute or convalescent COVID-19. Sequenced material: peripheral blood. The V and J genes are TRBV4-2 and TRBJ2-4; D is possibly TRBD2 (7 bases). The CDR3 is CASSQVPRGGGEGDIQYF. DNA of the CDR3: TGTGCCAGCAGCCAAGTTCCCCGTGGGGGGGGCGAGGGGGACATTCAGTACTTC.